The sample holds a few counts of the clone carrying this TCR beta chain. The data derive from a study of blood T cell repertoires in COVID-19. Study at large: The United States, Italy and Spain were the sources of the acute and convalescent COVID-19 samples. T cells, B-cell-depleted T cells, or PBMCs supplied cDNA or gDNA.

Authors' processing steps: Amplification with reference gene primers provided the estimates of nucleated cell counts. Sequenced by immunoSEQ multiplex PCR; TCRdb stores in-frame clones only, minus some. V and J calls and clone size are copied from that table; D and trimming were computed from the DNA. This table holds 77,000 or so clones, around 74% found once. This CDR3 comprises 18 residues. The junction had 7 bases not matched to a gene; V was cut back by 1 base and J by 4 bases. Germline V gives CDR1 MDHEN, CDR2 SYDVKM. The chain carries TRBV28 and TRBJ1-6; 10 bases agree with TRBD1. The material sequenced was peripheral blood. The receptor was derived from a human donor with acute or convalescent COVID-19. The donor label of this sample is uncertain. The CDR3, as DNA: TGTGCCAGCAGTTTATTTATGACAGGGGGCGCTTATAATTCACCCCTCCACTTT. Encoded protein: CASSLFMTGGAYNSPLHF. The complete variable domain, with remaining parts taken from reference TRBV28 and TRBJ1-6, reads DVKVTQSSRYLVKRTGEKVFLECVQDMDHENMFWYRQDPGLGLRLIYFSYDVKMKEKGDIPEGYSVSREKKERFSLILESASTNQTSMYLCASSLFMTGGAYNSPLHFGNGTRLTVT.